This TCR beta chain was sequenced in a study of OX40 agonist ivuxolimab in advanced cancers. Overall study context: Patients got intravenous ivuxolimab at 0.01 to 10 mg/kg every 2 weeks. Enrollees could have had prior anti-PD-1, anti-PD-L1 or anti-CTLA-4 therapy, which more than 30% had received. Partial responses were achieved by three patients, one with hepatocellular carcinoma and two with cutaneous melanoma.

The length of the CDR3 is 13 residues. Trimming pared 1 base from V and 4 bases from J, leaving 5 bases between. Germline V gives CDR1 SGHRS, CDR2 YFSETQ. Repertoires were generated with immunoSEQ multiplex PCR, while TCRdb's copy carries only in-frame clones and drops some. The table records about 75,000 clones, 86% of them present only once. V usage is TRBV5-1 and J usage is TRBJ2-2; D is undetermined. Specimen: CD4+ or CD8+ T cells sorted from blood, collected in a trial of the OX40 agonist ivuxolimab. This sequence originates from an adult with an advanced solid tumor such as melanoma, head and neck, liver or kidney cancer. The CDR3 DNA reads TGCGCCAGCAGCTTGTCTATCACCGGGGAGCTGTTTTTT. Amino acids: CASSLSITGELFF.